This T cell receptor (beta chain) was profiled in a study of blood T cell repertoires in COVID-19. Sequencing was performed with immunoSEQ multiplex PCR; in TCRdb, only in-frame clones are kept and a portion is missing. Of about 300,000 clones in the sample, about nine tenths were seen once. V lost 5 bases and J 0 bases, leaving 14 bases between the germline ends. The CDR3 is made up of 16 amino acids. CDR1 is SGHVS and CDR2 is FNYEAQ in the germline V gene. The chain employs TRBV7-6 and TRBJ1-3, with D perhaps TRBD1 (5 bases). Sequenced: peripheral blood. This TCR came from a man aged 18 to 30 with active or convalescent COVID-19. CDR3 amino acids: CASSAYRSPSGNTIYF. DNA of the CDR3: TGTGCCAGCAGCGCCTACAGGAGCCCCTCTGGAAACACCATATATTTT.